The T cell receptor (beta chain) described here comes from a study of T cell repertoires in cytomegalovirus infection (dated by TCRdb to between 2018 and 2021). Broadly, across the study: Donor HLA type was relevant to the analysis, because carriage of CMV infection together with the matching HLA type was indicated by public TCR beta signatures. Broad study findings and their caveats: The ex vivo response was dominated by HLA-C-restricted CMV-specific TCR beta clonotypes, which also provided the single most frequent clonotype in two of eight donors. Carriers of CMV infection plus the relevant HLA type were discriminated by the cumulative frequency of public TCR beta family members in the study cohort and in an independent roughly 340-donor cohort.

In regard to this clonotype: Its antigen target is currently unknown. One end of the junction is discordant with germline, which a read error may explain.

Sequencing instrument: Illumina HiSeq 1500. Using fastp at Q25 and MiXCR, TCRdb reprocessed the public reads and kept productive beta chains. Rows with a matching CDR3 protein are joined into one entry that keeps the most common DNA and genes. A total of a few hundred thousand distinct CDR3 sequences appear in this sample, 9% to 9.5% of them only once. Clones ranked in the top ten supply 4.3% of the sample. The CDR3 contains 12 residues, cysteine and phenylalanine counted. Only the CDR3 portion is preserved as DNA: 36 bases, with reading frame beginning at the first base. CDR1 and CDR2, per the germline V gene, are SGHVS and FNYEAQ.

This chain joins TRBV7-6 to TRBJ1-2, with no confident D gene call. Specimen: PBMCs. The source of this sequence is a human donor in good health (CMV status not recorded). Some clones in this sample may be carry-over from other donors' samples. The nucleotides are TGTGCCAGCAGCTTAGCGTTGGATGGCTACTCCTTC. The translation is CASSLALDGYSF. Joined to the reference TRBV7-6 and TRBJ1-2 proteins, this CDR3 gives the full variable domain: GAGVSQSPRYKVTKRGQDVALRCDPISGHVSLYWYRQALGQGPEFLTYFNYEAQQDKSGLPNDRFSAERPEGSISTLTIQRTEQRDSAMYRCASSLALDGYSFGSGTRLTVV.